This T cell receptor beta chain was sequenced during a study of T cell responses to AZD1222 COVID-19 vaccine. Regarding the study as a whole: Distributed over spike, vaccine-associated CD4 TCRs predominated at 160-218 and 743-854. A mostly white British donor set with more females was recruited, and clonal diversity was possibly underestimated.

About this clone itself: Its specificity is not known.

The V end lost 3 bases, the J end lost 4 bases, and 10 bases lay between the germline ends. The CDR3 spans 13 residues. Germline loops: CDR1 LNHDA, CDR2 SQIVND (reference sequence). TCRdb keeps only in-frame clones here, not all; method: immunoSEQ multiplex PCR. The sample has over 150,000 clones, 90% to 95% seen once. The TCR sequence derives from an adult who received the AZD1222 COVID-19 vaccine. The specimen comprised peripheral blood, sampled 28 days after the second AZD1222 dose. V usage is TRBV19 and J usage is TRBJ2-7; no definite D call. In DNA form, the CDR3 reads TGTGCCAGTAGTATCCCCGGACGGTACGAGCAGTACTTC. Its protein is CASSIPGRYEQYF.